Listed below are T cell receptor beta chains from one sample, sequenced in a study of blood T cell repertoires in COVID-19. Sequencing was performed with immunoSEQ multiplex PCR; in TCRdb, only in-frame clones are kept and a portion is missing. This sample yields 100,000 to 150,000 clones, of which about 87% are seen a single time; approximately 3.3% belongs to the top ten. The sample consisted of peripheral blood. These receptor sequences come from a woman aged 55-75 years with acute or convalescent COVID-19. The conserved cysteine and the conserved F or W are not part of the CDR3 here. Clone size is not always given. Where it is, it says once, few, many or a class for expanded clones.

>.|TRBV9
ASSPRDSRSYNEQF
>.|TRBV5-4
ASTHAGSSHEQF
>.|TRBV19
ASSRQGDTQY
>.|TRBV19
ASSTWTSRGLAEQF
>.|TRBV7-2
ASSSTGPVSGNTIY
>once|TRBV29-1
SVFQDRTGELF
>.|TRBV20-1
SARADTEAF
>.|TRBV18
ASSPERETQY
>.|TRBV7-8
ASSRSGGLGYGYT
>.|TRBV19
ASSMGELFYGYT
>.|TRBV29-1
SGTGLRGNEQF
>.|TRBV5-5
ASSPDSPGNTIY
>.|TRBV7-8
ASSSQSGRKSGELF
>.|TRBV2
ASSEGSYNEQF
>.|TRBV4-1
ASSQVINYGYT
>.|TRBV4-1
ASSQALGNYGYT
>once|TRBV14
ASSQERGHWNTEAF
>.|TRBV6-5
ASTGTGRGGLF
>.|TRBV20-1
SARDRERST
>once|TRBV28
ASSLGTLEQETQY
>.|TRBV5-1
ASSQTGVLEKLF
>.|TRBV29-1
SVTGGSTEAF
>.|TRBV19
ASRAFQSGANVLT
>.|TRBV20-1
SATDLAGVSYEQY
>few|TRBV9
ASSVGVGPVTEAF
>.|TRBV5-6
ASSLRGAEKLF
>.|TRBV10-2
ASSVAGGRETQY